Sequencing of this TCR beta chain was carried out in a study of glioma-infiltrating T cells after dendritic cell vaccination. Across the whole study: Treatment, given 2003 to 2012, was autologous tumor lysate-pulsed dendritic cell vaccination.

The time point: after dendritic cell vaccination, including at tumor progression/relapse. All glioblastoma patients lacked an isocitrate dehydrogenase mutation. PBMC sampling occurred before vaccination, two weeks after the third dose, and at progression. Input was 2 ug genomic DNA, or all available if less. The assay was immunoSEQ multiplex PCR, and TCRdb's table has in-frame clones only and misses some. The sample lists approximately 62,000 clones, roughly 86% seen once, with more than 9% in the top ten. The origin of this receptor is a human donor with glioblastoma. The source material was blood, sampled after dendritic cell vaccination.

The CDR3 bases are TGTGCCAGCAGCATCACCGGGACTAGCGAAGCAGATACGCAGTATTTT. It translates to CASSITGTSEADTQYF. The chain recombines TRBV7-2 with TRBJ2-3, with 10 nucleotides matching TRBD2. Trimming cost V 5 bases and J 4 bases; bases outside gene matches: 9. Germline V gene lookup returns CDR1 SGHTA and CDR2 FQGNSA. CDR3 length: 16 amino acids.